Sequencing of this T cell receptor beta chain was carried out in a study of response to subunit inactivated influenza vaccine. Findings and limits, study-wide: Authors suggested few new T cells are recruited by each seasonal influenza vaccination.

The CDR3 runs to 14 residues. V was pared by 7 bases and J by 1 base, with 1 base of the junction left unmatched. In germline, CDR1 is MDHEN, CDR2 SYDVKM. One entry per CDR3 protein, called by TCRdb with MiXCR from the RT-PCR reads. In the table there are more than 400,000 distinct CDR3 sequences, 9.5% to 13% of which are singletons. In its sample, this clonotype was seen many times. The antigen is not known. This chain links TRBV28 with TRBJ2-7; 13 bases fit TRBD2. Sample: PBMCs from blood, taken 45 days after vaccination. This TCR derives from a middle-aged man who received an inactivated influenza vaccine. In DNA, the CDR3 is TGTGCCAGCATACTAGCGGGAGGGTCCTACGAGCAGTACTTC. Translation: CASILAGGSYEQYF.